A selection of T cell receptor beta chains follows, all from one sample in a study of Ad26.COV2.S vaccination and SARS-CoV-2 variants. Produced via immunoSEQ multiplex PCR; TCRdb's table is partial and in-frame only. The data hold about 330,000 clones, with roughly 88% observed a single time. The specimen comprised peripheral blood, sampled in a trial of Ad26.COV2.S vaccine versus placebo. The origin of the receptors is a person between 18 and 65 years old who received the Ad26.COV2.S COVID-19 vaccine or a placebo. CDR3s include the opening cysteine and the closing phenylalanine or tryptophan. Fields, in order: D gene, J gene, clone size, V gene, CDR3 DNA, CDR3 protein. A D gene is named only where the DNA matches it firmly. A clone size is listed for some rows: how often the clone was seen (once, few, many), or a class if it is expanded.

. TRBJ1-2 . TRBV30 TGTGCCTGGACCCACCCCTGGGAGTACGACAACTATGGCTACACCTTC CAWTHPWEYDNYGYTF
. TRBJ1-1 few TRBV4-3 TGCGCCAGCAGCCAAGACCCCAAAGCGGGGAATGCTTTCTTT CASSQDPKAGNAFF
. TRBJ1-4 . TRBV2 TGTGCCAGCACTGGTGGGTTAGGCCGTGAAAAACTGTTTTTT CASTGGLGREKLFF
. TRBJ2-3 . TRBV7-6 TGTGCCAGCAGCTTAGGGGCGGGGACCACAGATACGCAGTATTTT CASSLGAGTTDTQYF
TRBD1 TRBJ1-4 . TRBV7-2 TGTGCCAGCAGCTTTCGGGACAGCGAAAAACTGTTTTTT CASSFRDSEKLFF
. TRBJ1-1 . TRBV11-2 TGTGCCAGCAGCTTAGAGGGAGGTTTGGGCACTGAAGCTTTCTTT CASSLEGGLGTEAFF
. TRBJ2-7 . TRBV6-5 TGTGCCAGCAGATTAATGGGCGGGGGCGCCTACGAGCAGTACTTC CASRLMGGGAYEQYF
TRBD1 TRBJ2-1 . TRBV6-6 TGTGCCAGCCGGTCGGGACAGGACTACAATGAGCAGTTCTTC CASRSGQDYNEQFF
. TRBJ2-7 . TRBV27 TGTGCCAGCAGTTTTACCGGGTACGAGCAGTACTTC CASSFTGYEQYF
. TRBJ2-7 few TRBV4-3 TGCGCCAGCAGCCAAGATGTCGCAGGGCCTGGGCAGTACTTC CASSQDVAGPGQYF
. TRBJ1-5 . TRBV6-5 TGTGCCAGCAGATCGGGTTATAGCAATCAGCCCCAGCATTTT CASRSGYSNQPQHF
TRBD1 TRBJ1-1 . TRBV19 TGTGCCACACATGCCAGGGACAGGCCTGAAGCTTTCTTT CATHARDRPEAFF
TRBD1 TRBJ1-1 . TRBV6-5 TGTGCCAGCAGTTACACCGGGACAGGAGTCTCTGAAGCTTTCTTT CASSYTGTGVSEAFF
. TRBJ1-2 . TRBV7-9 TGTGCCAGCAGCTTAGGGGAGGCGGGCTATGGCTACACCTTC CASSLGEAGYGYTF
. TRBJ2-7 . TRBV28 TGTGCCAGCAGTCCCAACAGGGACTCCTACGAGCAGTACTTC CASSPNRDSYEQYF
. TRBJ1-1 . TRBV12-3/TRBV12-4 TGTGCCAGCAGACCCAGACAGAACACTGAAGCTTTCTTT CASRPRQNTEAFF
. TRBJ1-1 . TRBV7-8 TGTGCCAGCAGCCTACTCGGGCCGAACACTGAAGCTTTCTTT CASSLLGPNTEAFF
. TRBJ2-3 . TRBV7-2 TGTGCCAGCAGCTCGCAGGGCCCCAGCACAGATACGCAGTATTTT CASSSQGPSTDTQYF
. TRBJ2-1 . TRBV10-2 TGCGCCAGCAGTGTGAACCCCGACTCCTACAATGAGCAGTTCTTC CASSVNPDSYNEQFF
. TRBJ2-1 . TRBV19 TGTGCCAGTATAGACCGGCTAGTGAATGAGCAGTTCTTC CASIDRLVNEQFF
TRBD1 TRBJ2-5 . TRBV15 TGTGCCACCCCACCTACAAACGGCAGGGGGGAGACCCAGTACTTC CATPPTNGRGETQYF
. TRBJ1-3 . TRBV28 TGTGCCAGCACCCCGGACCGAAACACCATATATTTT CASTPDRNTIYF
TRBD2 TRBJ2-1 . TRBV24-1 TGTGCCACCAGTGACTATGACGGGACTAGGAATGAGCAGTTCTTC CATSDYDGTRNEQFF
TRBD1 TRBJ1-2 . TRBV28 TGTGCCAGCAGTTTTCCCCCGCACAGGGGCAGTAGTGATGGCTACACCTTC CASSFPPHRGSSDGYTF
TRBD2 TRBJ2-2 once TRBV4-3 TGCGCCAGCAGCCAAGTTCCCTTGACTAGCGGGGGGGCCGCATCCGGGGAGCTGTTTTTT CASSQVPLTSGGAASGELFF
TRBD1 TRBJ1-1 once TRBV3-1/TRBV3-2 TGTGCCAGCAGCCAAGGAGGGGAAGCTTTGGGACTTGGGTGGGGACAGACTGAAGCTTTCTTT CASSQGGEALGLGWGQTEAFF
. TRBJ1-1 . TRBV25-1 TGTGCCAGCAGTGGGACACGTCTCACTGAAGCTTTCTTT CASSGTRLTEAFF
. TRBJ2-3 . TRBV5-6 TGTGCCAGCAGCCCCCTGGCGCGGTCGGGCACAGATACGCAGTATTTT CASSPLARSGTDTQYF